A selection of T cell receptor beta chains follows, all from one sample in a study of blood T cells in healthy people across ages. TCRdb re-called the 5' RACE reads through MiXCR, storing one row per CDR3 protein. The top ten hold around 14% of the sample, which has about a million distinct CDR3 sequences, 35% to 40% seen once. Input material: blood. Every receptor here comes from a man younger than 30 in good health. The CDR3 runs from the conserved cysteine through the conserved F or W. The order of the fields is J gene, V gene, clone size, D gene, CDR3 protein, CDR3 DNA. The D gene is left open where the match is weak. Size is omitted from some rows. Given values are once, few, many or a class for expanded clones.

J gene: TRBJ1-2; V gene: TRBV5-6; clone size: .; D gene: .; CDR3 protein: CASSPLLSRQGYTF; CDR3 DNA: TGTGCCAGCAGCCCCCTTCTCTCCCGGCAGGGCTACACCTTC
J gene: TRBJ1-2; V gene: TRBV12-3/TRBV12-4; clone size: .; D gene: TRBD1; CDR3 protein: CASSLALTGDGYGYTF; CDR3 DNA: TGTGCCAGCAGTTTAGCCCTGACAGGGGATGGCTATGGCTACACCTTC
J gene: TRBJ1-1; V gene: TRBV5-1; clone size: .; D gene: .; CDR3 protein: CASSPNAGGQMNTEAFF; CDR3 DNA: TGCGCCAGCAGCCCCAACGCGGGGGGCCAAATGAACACTGAAGCTTTCTTT
J gene: TRBJ1-4; V gene: TRBV2; clone size: .; D gene: .; CDR3 protein: CASSASQTANEKLFF; CDR3 DNA: TGTGCCAGCAGTGCCTCTCAGACAGCTAATGAAAAACTGTTTTTT
J gene: TRBJ2-7; V gene: TRBV5-1; clone size: few; D gene: TRBD2; CDR3 protein: CASSASGGMDNEQYF; CDR3 DNA: TGCGCCAGCAGCGCTAGCGGGGGGATGGACAATGAGCAGTACTTC
J gene: TRBJ1-5; V gene: TRBV7-2; clone size: .; D gene: .; CDR3 protein: CASSLEEQFNQPQHF; CDR3 DNA: TGTGCCAGCAGCTTAGAGGAACAGTTCAATCAGCCCCAGCATTTT
J gene: TRBJ2-3; V gene: TRBV20-1; clone size: .; D gene: TRBD1; CDR3 protein: CSASDRANTDTQYF; CDR3 DNA: TGCAGTGCTAGTGACAGGGCGAACACAGATACGCAGTATTTT
J gene: TRBJ2-2; V gene: TRBV7-9; clone size: .; D gene: TRBD1; CDR3 protein: CASSLLGQGRTGELFF; CDR3 DNA: TGTGCCAGCAGCTTACTCGGACAGGGTAGAACCGGGGAGCTGTTTTTT
J gene: TRBJ1-2; V gene: TRBV6-1; clone size: .; D gene: TRBD1; CDR3 protein: CASSEGTGGNGYTF; CDR3 DNA: TGTGCCAGCAGTGAAGGGACAGGGGGCAATGGCTACACCTTC
J gene: TRBJ2-3; V gene: TRBV12-3/TRBV12-4; clone size: .; D gene: .; CDR3 protein: CASSVAAGNTQYF; CDR3 DNA: TGTGCCAGCAGTGTAGCCGCCGGAAATACGCAGTATTTT
J gene: TRBJ1-2; V gene: TRBV28; clone size: few; D gene: .; CDR3 protein: CASSGDRRNYGYTF; CDR3 DNA: TGTGCCAGCAGTGGTGATAGGCGAAACTATGGCTACACCTTC
J gene: TRBJ2-7; V gene: TRBV30; clone size: .; D gene: .; CDR3 protein: CAWSPPPHYYEQYF; CDR3 DNA: TGTGCCTGGAGTCCCCCGCCTCACTACTACGAGCAGTACTTC
J gene: TRBJ1-1; V gene: TRBV12-3/TRBV12-4; clone size: few; D gene: .; CDR3 protein: CASSRLGVATEAFF; CDR3 DNA: TGTGCCAGCAGTCGCCTGGGAGTGGCCACTGAAGCTTTCTTT
J gene: TRBJ1-1; V gene: TRBV27; clone size: .; D gene: .; CDR3 protein: CASSYSPDTEAFF; CDR3 DNA: TGTGCCAGCAGTTATTCCCCGGACACTGAAGCTTTCTTT
J gene: TRBJ1-2; V gene: TRBV27; clone size: .; D gene: .; CDR3 protein: CASSVKRFYGYTF; CDR3 DNA: TGTGCCAGCAGTGTAAAGCGGTTCTATGGCTACACCTTC
J gene: TRBJ2-1; V gene: TRBV4-3; clone size: .; D gene: .; CDR3 protein: CASSPQTVGSYNEQFF; CDR3 DNA: TGCGCCAGCAGCCCCCAGACGGTGGGCTCCTACAATGAGCAGTTCTTC
J gene: TRBJ1-4; V gene: TRBV12-3/TRBV12-4; clone size: few; D gene: .; CDR3 protein: CASSVGRGNEKLFF; CDR3 DNA: TGTGCCAGCAGTGTAGGTCGGGGGAATGAAAAACTGTTTTTT
J gene: TRBJ2-1; V gene: TRBV9; clone size: .; D gene: .; CDR3 protein: CASSVQGSNNEQFF; CDR3 DNA: TGTGCCAGCAGCGTACAGGGATCGAACAATGAGCAGTTCTTC
J gene: TRBJ1-5; V gene: TRBV20-1; clone size: once; D gene: TRBD1; CDR3 protein: CSASQGVAQHF; CDR3 DNA: TGCAGTGCTTCCCAGGGGGTAGCCCAGCATTTT
J gene: TRBJ2-3; V gene: TRBV12-3/TRBV12-4; clone size: .; D gene: TRBD2; CDR3 protein: CASSLGGVDAQYF; CDR3 DNA: TGTGCCAGCAGTTTGGGAGGGGTCGATGCGCAGTATTTT
J gene: TRBJ2-5; V gene: TRBV9; clone size: .; D gene: TRBD2; CDR3 protein: CASSLQGLGKTQYF; CDR3 DNA: TGTGCCAGCAGCCTCCAAGGACTAGGAAAGACCCAGTACTTC
J gene: TRBJ2-7; V gene: TRBV12-3/TRBV12-4; clone size: .; D gene: .; CDR3 protein: CASSASSSYNEQYF; CDR3 DNA: TGTGCCAGCAGCGCAAGTAGCTCCTACAATGAGCAGTACTTC
J gene: TRBJ1-1; V gene: TRBV20-1; clone size: .; D gene: .; CDR3 protein: CSASDSIAEAFF; CDR3 DNA: TGCAGTGCTAGCGATTCGATCGCTGAAGCTTTCTTT
J gene: TRBJ2-4; V gene: TRBV6-5; clone size: .; D gene: TRBD2; CDR3 protein: CASSPPGLVGNIQYF; CDR3 DNA: TGTGCCAGCAGCCCTCCCGGACTAGTGGGGAACATTCAGTACTTC
J gene: TRBJ1-1; V gene: TRBV6-2/TRBV6-3; clone size: .; D gene: .; CDR3 protein: CASSYGQLDLNTEAFF; CDR3 DNA: TGTGCCAGCAGTTATGGACAGCTAGACTTGAACACTGAAGCTTTCTTT
J gene: TRBJ1-2; V gene: TRBV20-1; clone size: few; D gene: .; CDR3 protein: CSARDGSGVNYGYTF; CDR3 DNA: TGCAGTGCTAGAGATGGGTCAGGAGTAAACTATGGCTACACCTTC
J gene: TRBJ1-2; V gene: TRBV9; clone size: few; D gene: .; CDR3 protein: CASSVSKLPDLYGYTF; CDR3 DNA: TGTGCCAGCAGCGTAAGCAAGTTGCCCGATCTCTATGGCTACACCTTC
J gene: TRBJ2-5; V gene: TRBV6-5; clone size: few; D gene: TRBD1; CDR3 protein: CASSYYRDSKETQYF; CDR3 DNA: TGTGCCAGCAGTTACTACCGGGACAGTAAAGAGACCCAGTACTTC
J gene: TRBJ1-2; V gene: TRBV20-1; clone size: .; D gene: .; CDR3 protein: CSARDHTIINYGYTF; CDR3 DNA: TGCAGTGCTAGAGATCACACTATTATAAACTATGGCTACACCTTC
J gene: TRBJ1-5; V gene: TRBV28; clone size: .; D gene: .; CDR3 protein: CASSVRPPLGNQPQHF; CDR3 DNA: TGTGCCAGCAGTGTAAGGCCTCCCTTAGGCAATCAGCCCCAGCATTTT
J gene: TRBJ2-1; V gene: TRBV12-3/TRBV12-4; clone size: .; D gene: .; CDR3 protein: CASSYRETFNEQFF; CDR3 DNA: TGTGCCAGCAGTTACCGGGAGACCTTCAATGAGCAGTTCTTC
J gene: TRBJ1-2; V gene: TRBV7-2; clone size: .; D gene: TRBD1; CDR3 protein: CASSPVQLDRASGGYTF; CDR3 DNA: TGTGCCAGCAGCCCCGTGCAGCTCGACAGGGCTTCGGGTGGCTACACCTTC
J gene: TRBJ1-2; V gene: TRBV7-2; clone size: few; D gene: .; CDR3 protein: CASSLASGDYGYTF; CDR3 DNA: TGTGCCAGCAGTTTAGCTTCCGGGGACTATGGCTACACCTTC
J gene: TRBJ1-2; V gene: TRBV29-1; clone size: .; D gene: TRBD1; CDR3 protein: CSVEEGTGWGYTF; CDR3 DNA: TGCAGCGTTGAAGAAGGGACAGGGTGGGGCTACACCTTC
J gene: TRBJ2-6; V gene: TRBV6-5; clone size: .; D gene: .; CDR3 protein: CASSYMAGKVSGANVLTF; CDR3 DNA: TGTGCCAGCAGTTATATGGCGGGAAAGGTCTCTGGGGCCAACGTCCTGACTTTC
J gene: TRBJ2-5; V gene: TRBV6-5; clone size: .; D gene: .; CDR3 protein: CASSYSGGPEETQYF; CDR3 DNA: TGTGCCAGCAGTTACTCGGGGGGCCCGGAAGAGACCCAGTACTTC
J gene: TRBJ2-1; V gene: TRBV20-1; clone size: .; D gene: TRBD1; CDR3 protein: CSAIWTGALQFF; CDR3 DNA: TGCAGTGCTATCTGGACAGGAGCCTTACAGTTCTTC
J gene: TRBJ1-1; V gene: TRBV11-2; clone size: .; D gene: TRBD1; CDR3 protein: CASSSRQGWGTEAFF; CDR3 DNA: TGTGCCAGCAGCTCACGACAGGGATGGGGCACTGAAGCTTTCTTT
J gene: TRBJ2-4; V gene: TRBV20-1; clone size: .; D gene: TRBD1; CDR3 protein: CSADRDRGVNIQYF; CDR3 DNA: TGCAGTGCTGACCGGGACAGGGGGGTAAACATTCAGTACTTC
J gene: TRBJ2-3; V gene: TRBV5-1; clone size: .; D gene: TRBD1; CDR3 protein: CASTHGRTGETDTQYF; CDR3 DNA: TGCGCCAGCACCCACGGGCGGACAGGGGAGACAGATACGCAGTATTTT
J gene: TRBJ2-5; V gene: TRBV12-3/TRBV12-4; clone size: .; D gene: .; CDR3 protein: CASSLTGANNEQYF; CDR3 DNA: TGTGCCAGCAGCCTTACCGGGGCCAACAATGAGCAGTACTTC
J gene: TRBJ1-5; V gene: TRBV19; clone size: .; D gene: TRBD1; CDR3 protein: CASGGQPYSNQPQHF; CDR3 DNA: TGTGCCAGTGGGGGACAGCCCTATAGCAATCAGCCCCAGCATTTT
J gene: TRBJ1-1; V gene: TRBV18; clone size: .; D gene: .; CDR3 protein: CASSPTTINTEAFF; CDR3 DNA: TGTGCCAGCTCACCAACGACCATTAACACTGAAGCTTTCTTT
J gene: TRBJ1-2; V gene: TRBV27; clone size: .; D gene: .; CDR3 protein: CATFRRVYGYTF; CDR3 DNA: TGTGCCACCTTCCGACGGGTCTATGGCTACACCTTC
J gene: TRBJ2-3; V gene: TRBV6-5; clone size: few; D gene: .; CDR3 protein: CASSPPTDNRADTQYF; CDR3 DNA: TGTGCCAGCAGCCCGCCGACCGATAACCGGGCAGATACGCAGTATTTT
J gene: TRBJ1-1; V gene: TRBV30; clone size: few; D gene: TRBD1; CDR3 protein: CAQSNRGGTEAFF; CDR3 DNA: TGTGCCCAATCCAACAGGGGAGGCACTGAAGCTTTCTTT
J gene: TRBJ1-6; V gene: TRBV3-1; clone size: .; D gene: .; CDR3 protein: CASSAGQNRYNSPLHF; CDR3 DNA: TGTGCCAGCAGCGCCGGACAGAACCGTTATAATTCACCCCTCCACTTT
J gene: TRBJ2-3; V gene: TRBV5-4; clone size: .; D gene: TRBD2; CDR3 protein: CASSLGGGAVDTQYF; CDR3 DNA: TGTGCCAGCAGCTTGGGCGGGGGGGCGGTAGATACGCAGTATTTT
J gene: TRBJ1-2; V gene: TRBV9; clone size: .; D gene: .; CDR3 protein: CASFVWRDGYTF; CDR3 DNA: TGTGCCAGCTTTGTCTGGAGGGATGGCTACACCTTC